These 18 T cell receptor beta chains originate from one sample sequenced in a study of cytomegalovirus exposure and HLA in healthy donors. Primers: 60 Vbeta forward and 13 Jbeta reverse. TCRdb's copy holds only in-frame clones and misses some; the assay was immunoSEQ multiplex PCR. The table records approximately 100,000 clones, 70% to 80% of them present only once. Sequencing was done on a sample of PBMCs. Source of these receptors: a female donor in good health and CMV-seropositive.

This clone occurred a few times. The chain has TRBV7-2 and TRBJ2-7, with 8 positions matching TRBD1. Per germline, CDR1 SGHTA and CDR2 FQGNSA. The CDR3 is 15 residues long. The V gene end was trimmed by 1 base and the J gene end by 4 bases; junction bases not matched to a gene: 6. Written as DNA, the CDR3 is TGTGCCAGCAGCTTAGTCTCAGGACAGGGATACGAGCAGTACTTC. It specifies CASSLVSGQGYEQYF.

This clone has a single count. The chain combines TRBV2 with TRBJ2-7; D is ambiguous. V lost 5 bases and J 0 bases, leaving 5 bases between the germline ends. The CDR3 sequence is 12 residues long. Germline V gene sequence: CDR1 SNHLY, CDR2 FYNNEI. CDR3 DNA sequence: TGTGCCAGCAGTACTACCTCCTACGAGCAGTACTTC. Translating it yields CASSTTSYEQYF.

CDR3 in DNA: TGTGCCAGCAGGGGACAGGGGGCAAACACCGGGGAGCTGTTTTTT. Protein sequence: CASRGQGANTGELFF. The gene calls are TRBV7-2 and TRBJ2-2; TRBD1 matches at 12 bases. J gave up 2 bases and V 6 bases, and 1 base lay outside the gene matches. Germline CDR1 reads SGHTA; CDR2 reads FQGNSA. The CDR3 spans 15 residues.

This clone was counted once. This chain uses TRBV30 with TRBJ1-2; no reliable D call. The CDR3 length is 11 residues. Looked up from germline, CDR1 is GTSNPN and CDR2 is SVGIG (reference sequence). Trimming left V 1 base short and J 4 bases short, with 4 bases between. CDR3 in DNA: TGTGCCTGGAGTGCCCTCTATGGCTACACCTTC. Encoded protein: CAWSALYGYTF.

CDR3 amino acids: CASSLVGGRVSYEQYF. The DNA for the CDR3 is TGTGCCAGCAGCTTAGTGGGCGGGAGGGTGTCCTACGAGCAGTACTTC. The V call is TRBV7-2, the J call TRBJ2-7, with 9 positions matching TRBD2. V shed 1 base and J 1 base; nucleotides not matched to a gene: 5. CDR3 length: 16 amino acids. Germline CDR1 SGHTA, CDR2 FQGNSA.

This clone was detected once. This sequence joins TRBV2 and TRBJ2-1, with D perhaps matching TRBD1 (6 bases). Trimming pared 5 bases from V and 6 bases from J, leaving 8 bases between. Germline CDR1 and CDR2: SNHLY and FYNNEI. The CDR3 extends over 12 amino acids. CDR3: CASSSDSNEQFF. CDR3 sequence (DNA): TGTGCCAGCAGTTCGGACAGCAATGAGCAGTTCTTC.

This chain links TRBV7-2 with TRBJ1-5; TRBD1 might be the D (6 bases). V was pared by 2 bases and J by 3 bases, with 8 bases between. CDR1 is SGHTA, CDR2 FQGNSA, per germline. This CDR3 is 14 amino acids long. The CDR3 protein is CASSLTGPNQPQHF. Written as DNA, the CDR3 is TGTGCCAGCAGCTTAACAGGGCCCAATCAGCCCCAGCATTTT.

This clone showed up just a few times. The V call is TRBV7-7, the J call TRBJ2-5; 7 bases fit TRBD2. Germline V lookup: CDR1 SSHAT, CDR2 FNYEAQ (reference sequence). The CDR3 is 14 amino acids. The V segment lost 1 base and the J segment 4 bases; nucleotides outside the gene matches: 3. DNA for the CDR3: TGTGCCAGCAGCTTAGGGGCTAGCGGAGAGACCCAGTACTTC. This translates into CASSLGASGETQYF.

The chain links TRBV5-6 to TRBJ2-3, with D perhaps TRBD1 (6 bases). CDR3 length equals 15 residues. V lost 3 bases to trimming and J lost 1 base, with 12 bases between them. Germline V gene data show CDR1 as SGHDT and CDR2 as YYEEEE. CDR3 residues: CASSSNRARTDTQYF. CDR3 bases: TGTGCCAGCAGCTCCAACAGGGCCCGCACAGATACGCAGTATTTT.

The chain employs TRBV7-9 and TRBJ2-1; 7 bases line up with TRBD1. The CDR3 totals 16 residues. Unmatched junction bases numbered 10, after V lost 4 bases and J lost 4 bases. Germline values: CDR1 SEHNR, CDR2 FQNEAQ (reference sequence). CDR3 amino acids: CASSSAQGPTYNEQFF. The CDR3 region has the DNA TGTGCCAGCAGCTCCGCACAGGGGCCAACTTACAATGAGCAGTTCTTC. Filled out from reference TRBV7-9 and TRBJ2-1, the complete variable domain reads DTGVSQNPRHKITKRGQNVTFRCDPISEHNRLYWYRQTLGQGPEFLTYFQNEAQLEKSRLLSDRFSAERPKGSFSTLEIQRTEQGDSAMYLCASSSAQGPTYNEQFFGPGTRLTVL.

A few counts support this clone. CDR3 in amino acids: CASSPGNTEAFF. As DNA, the CDR3 is TGTGCCAGTAGTCCGGGAAACACTGAAGCTTTCTTT. This chain links TRBV19 with TRBJ1-1, with D hard to call. This CDR3 is 12 amino acids long. The ends were cut back, 5 bases at V and 2 bases at J, with 6 bases in the middle. Germline V CDR1 and CDR2: LNHDA, SQIVND (reference sequence).

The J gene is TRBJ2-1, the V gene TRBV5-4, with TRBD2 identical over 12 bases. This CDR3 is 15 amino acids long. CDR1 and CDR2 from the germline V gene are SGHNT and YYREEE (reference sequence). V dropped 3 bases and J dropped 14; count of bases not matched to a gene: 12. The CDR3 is CASSYGLAGRNREFF. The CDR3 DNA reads TGTGCCAGCAGCTACGGACTAGCGGGAAGAAACAGGGAGTTCTTC.

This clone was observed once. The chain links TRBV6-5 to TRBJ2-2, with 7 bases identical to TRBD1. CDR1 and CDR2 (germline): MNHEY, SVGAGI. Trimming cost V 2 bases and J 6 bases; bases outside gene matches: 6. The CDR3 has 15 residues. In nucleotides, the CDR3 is TGTGCCAGCAGTTACAGGGGGCGCTCGCCCGGGGAGCTGTTTTTT. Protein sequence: CASSYRGRSPGELFF.

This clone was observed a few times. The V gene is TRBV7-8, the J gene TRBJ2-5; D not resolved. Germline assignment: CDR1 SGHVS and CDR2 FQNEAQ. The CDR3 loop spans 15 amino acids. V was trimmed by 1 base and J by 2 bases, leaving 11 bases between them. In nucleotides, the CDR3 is TGTGCCAGCAGCTTAGGAGGCCGATGGCAAGAGACCCAGTACTTC. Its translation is CASSLGGRWQETQYF.

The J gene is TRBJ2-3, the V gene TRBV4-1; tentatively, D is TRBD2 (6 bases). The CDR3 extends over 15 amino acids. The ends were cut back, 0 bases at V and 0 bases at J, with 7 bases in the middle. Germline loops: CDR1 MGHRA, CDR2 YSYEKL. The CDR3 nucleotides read TGCGCCAGCAGCCAAGATGCGGGAAGCACAGATACGCAGTATTTT. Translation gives CASSQDAGSTDTQYF.

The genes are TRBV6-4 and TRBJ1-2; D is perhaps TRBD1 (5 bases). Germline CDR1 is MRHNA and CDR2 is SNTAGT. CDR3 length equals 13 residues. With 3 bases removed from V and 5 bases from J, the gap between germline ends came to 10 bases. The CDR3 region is CASSERGGYGYTF. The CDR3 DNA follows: TGTGCCAGCAGTGAACGGGGGGGGTATGGCTACACCTTC.

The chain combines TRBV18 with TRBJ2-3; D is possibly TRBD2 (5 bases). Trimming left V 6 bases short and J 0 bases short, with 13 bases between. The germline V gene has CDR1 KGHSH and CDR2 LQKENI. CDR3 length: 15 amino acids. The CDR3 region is CASSLDGVSTDTQYF. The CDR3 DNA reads TGTGCCAGCTCGCTTGACGGGGTTAGCACAGATACGCAGTATTTT.

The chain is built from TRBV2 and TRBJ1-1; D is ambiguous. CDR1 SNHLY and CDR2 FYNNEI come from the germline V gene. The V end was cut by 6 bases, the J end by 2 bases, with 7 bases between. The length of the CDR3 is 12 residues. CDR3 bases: TGTGCCAGCAGAAATTATAACACTGAAGCTTTCTTT. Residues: CASRNYNTEAFF. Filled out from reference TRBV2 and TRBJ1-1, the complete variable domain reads EPEVTQTPSHQVTQMGQEVILRCVPISNHLYFYWYRQILGQKVEFLVSFYNNEISEKSEIFDDQFSVERPDGSNFTLKIRSTKLEDSAMYFCASRNYNTEAFFGQGTRLTVV.